This entry describes one TCR beta chain. Antigen unknown. The TRBV12-4/TRBJ1-2 clonotypes were amplified using barcode primers with ligated adaptors. MiXCR, applied by TCRdb to the multiplex PCR reads, yields one record per CDR3 protein. Among approximately 750 distinct CDR3 sequences listed, over 25% were seen once. Notes on the study in general: Naive CD4+ cells shared approximately 13% of tumor Treg sequences. Tumor Treg TCRs overlapped most with tumor naive CD4+ cells.

V shed 3 bases and J shed 8 bases, with 13 bases lying between them. The CDR3 has 13 amino acids. The V call is TRBV12-3 or TRBV12-4, the J call TRBJ1-2, with D possibly matching TRBD1 (5 bases). The TCR was taken from a female donor with breast cancer. The sequenced sample consisted of memory CD4+ T cells sorted from blood. Subset denoted: memory CD4+ T cells, CD4+CD45RO+CD25-. CDR3 bases: TGTGCCAGCAGTTTGCAGGGTTCTAAAGGCTACACCTTC. Its translation: CASSLQGSKGYTF.